Listed below are T cell receptor beta chains from one sample, sequenced in a study of OX40 agonist ivuxolimab in advanced cancers. Here immunoSEQ multiplex PCR was the method, and the copy in TCRdb shows in-frame clones only, minus some. The data contain about 54,000 clones, roughly 86% of them seen just once; the ten biggest clones take up more than 1%. The sequencing used CD4+ or CD8+ T cells sorted from blood, collected in a trial of the OX40 agonist ivuxolimab. These receptor sequences come from an adult with an advanced solid tumor such as melanoma, head and neck, liver or kidney cancer. Both conserved end residues are part of each CDR3. The order of the fields is V gene, J gene, CDR3 protein.

V gene: TRBV9; J gene: TRBJ1-5; CDR3 protein: CASSGGHLNQPQHF
V gene: TRBV30; J gene: TRBJ2-1; CDR3 protein: CAWREGVGIGGGLEQFF
V gene: TRBV7-9; J gene: TRBJ1-1; CDR3 protein: CASSQDRSTEAFF
V gene: TRBV4-3; J gene: TRBJ2-7; CDR3 protein: CASSRELVAGGEQYF
V gene: TRBV18; J gene: TRBJ2-7; CDR3 protein: CASSPLRRDYEQYF
V gene: TRBV5-4; J gene: TRBJ2-3; CDR3 protein: CASSLASGRALSTDTQYF
V gene: TRBV7-8; J gene: TRBJ2-7; CDR3 protein: CASSWTGLTNYEQYF
V gene: TRBV28; J gene: TRBJ1-5; CDR3 protein: CASSSQGLDQPQHF
V gene: TRBV7-2; J gene: TRBJ2-1; CDR3 protein: CASSLGQWDEQFF
V gene: TRBV30; J gene: TRBJ1-1; CDR3 protein: CAFRHNGGEMGKTEAFF
V gene: TRBV6-5; J gene: TRBJ2-7; CDR3 protein: CASSDSSGEQYF
V gene: TRBV18; J gene: TRBJ1-1; CDR3 protein: CASSPDRGQTEAFF
V gene: TRBV11-2; J gene: TRBJ1-2; CDR3 protein: CASSSARRTDPWGYTF
V gene: TRBV5-4; J gene: TRBJ2-7; CDR3 protein: CASSLMQGGGTYEQYF
V gene: TRBV7-3; J gene: TRBJ2-7; CDR3 protein: CASSLRADSYEQYF
V gene: TRBV28; J gene: TRBJ1-2; CDR3 protein: CASRPGTGRHEAYGYTF
V gene: TRBV7-9; J gene: TRBJ1-5; CDR3 protein: CASSALGTNQPQHF
V gene: TRBV28; J gene: TRBJ1-2; CDR3 protein: CASSSLYGYTF
V gene: TRBV7-3; J gene: TRBJ2-1; CDR3 protein: CASSRDHRSYNEQFF
V gene: TRBV14; J gene: -; CDR3 protein: CASSLGRSYEQYF
V gene: TRBV5-1; J gene: TRBJ2-1; CDR3 protein: CASSLEAGMSNEQFF
V gene: TRBV29-1; J gene: TRBJ2-3; CDR3 protein: CSVGGTGAYTQYF
V gene: TRBV2; J gene: TRBJ2-7; CDR3 protein: CASSERGSYEQYF
V gene: TRBV10-3; J gene: TRBJ2-1; CDR3 protein: CAIRSHNEQFF
V gene: TRBV5-6; J gene: TRBJ1-6; CDR3 protein: CASSLGQGRSYNSPLHF
V gene: TRBV28; J gene: TRBJ1-3; CDR3 protein: CAGAAGGYNSGNTIYF
V gene: TRBV18; J gene: TRBJ2-7; CDR3 protein: CASSSPDRPEQYF
V gene: TRBV10-1; J gene: TRBJ2-2; CDR3 protein: CASSESGAGELFF
V gene: TRBV5-1; J gene: TRBJ1-2; CDR3 protein: CASSQGPIANYGYTF
V gene: TRBV9; J gene: TRBJ1-2; CDR3 protein: CASSVDQTNYGYTF
V gene: TRBV19; J gene: TRBJ2-2; CDR3 protein: CASSINGESTGELFF
V gene: TRBV10-3; J gene: TRBJ2-1; CDR3 protein: CAISEGLGLAGRNEQFF
V gene: TRBV12-5; J gene: TRBJ1-3; CDR3 protein: CASGLGSSGNTIYF
V gene: TRBV14; J gene: TRBJ2-2; CDR3 protein: CASSPLAVNTGELFF
V gene: TRBV6-5; J gene: TRBJ2-7; CDR3 protein: CASRIGTEPYEQYF
V gene: TRBV9; J gene: TRBJ2-7; CDR3 protein: CASSPGAGRPYEQYF
V gene: TRBV5-4; J gene: TRBJ2-7; CDR3 protein: CASSQAGGAYEQYF
V gene: TRBV28; J gene: TRBJ2-1; CDR3 protein: CASRVSSSSLVSYNEQFF
V gene: TRBV7-9; J gene: TRBJ2-2; CDR3 protein: CASIPGTRDTGELFF
V gene: TRBV6-6; J gene: TRBJ1-1; CDR3 protein: CASSFQGNTEAFF
V gene: TRBV7-9; J gene: TRBJ2-2; CDR3 protein: CASRESRLSPTGELFF
V gene: TRBV28; J gene: TRBJ1-2; CDR3 protein: CASSLSRWGGQRYGYTF
V gene: TRBV28; J gene: TRBJ2-7; CDR3 protein: CASSPEVGDEQYF
V gene: TRBV27; J gene: TRBJ2-5; CDR3 protein: CASSSGLAGGTQYF
V gene: TRBV30; J gene: TRBJ1-3; CDR3 protein: CAWSRDSGSGNTIYF
V gene: TRBV4-3; J gene: TRBJ2-7; CDR3 protein: CASSPQIGGQGSSYEQYF
V gene: TRBV5-1; J gene: TRBJ1-1; CDR3 protein: CASSPGTLNTEAFF
V gene: TRBV5-1; J gene: TRBJ1-1; CDR3 protein: CASSLAGMNTEAFF
V gene: TRBV19; J gene: TRBJ2-5; CDR3 protein: CASSIAGVRAETQYF
V gene: TRBV13; J gene: TRBJ2-3; CDR3 protein: CASSSTGLPTDTQYF
V gene: TRBV11-1; J gene: TRBJ2-1; CDR3 protein: CASSLGQSSYNEQFF
V gene: TRBV6-5; J gene: TRBJ2-2; CDR3 protein: CASSQGGELFF
V gene: TRBV6-5; J gene: TRBJ2-2; CDR3 protein: CASSYVPGVELGELFF
V gene: TRBV6-1; J gene: TRBJ2-2; CDR3 protein: CASNSIGELFF